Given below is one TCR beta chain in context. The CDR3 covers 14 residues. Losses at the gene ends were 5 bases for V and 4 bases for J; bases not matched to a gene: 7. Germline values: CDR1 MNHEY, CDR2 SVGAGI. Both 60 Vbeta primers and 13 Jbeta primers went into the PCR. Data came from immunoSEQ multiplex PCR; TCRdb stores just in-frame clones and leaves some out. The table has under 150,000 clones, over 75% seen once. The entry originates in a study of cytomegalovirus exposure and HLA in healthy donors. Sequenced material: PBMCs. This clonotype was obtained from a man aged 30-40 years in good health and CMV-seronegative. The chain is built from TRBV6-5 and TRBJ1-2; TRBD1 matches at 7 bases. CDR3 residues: CASSPQGGSYGYTF. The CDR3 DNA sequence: TGTGCCAGCAGTCCCCAGGGGGGAAGCTATGGCTACACCTTC.